This T cell receptor beta chain was sequenced for a study of beta chain features in type 1 diabetes. Findings and limits, study-wide: Across all four CD4+ subsets, people with type 1 diabetes showed modestly shorter TCRB CDR3s.

About this clone itself: Its antigen is undetermined.

TCRB transcripts that were expressed got sequenced, as all of the isolated RNA had been reverse transcribed. Assay: immunoSEQ multiplex PCR; the TCRdb copy retains only in-frame clones and omits some. The table shows some 660,000 clones, with 11% to 15% occurring only once. The CDR3 is 17 amino acids. Germline V gives CDR1 LNHNV, CDR2 YYDKDF (reference sequence). The J segment lost 2 bases and the V segment lost 4 bases, leaving 10 bases of the junction unmatched. The source material was naive CD4+ T cells from blood. This receptor was identified in a man younger than 35 with type 1 diabetes. The rearrangement uses TRBV15 and TRBJ1-2, with 10 bases matching TRBD1. CDR3 amino acids: CATSNPSGQGKNYGYTF. CDR3 DNA: TGTGCCACCAGCAATCCCTCGGGACAGGGGAAAAACTATGGCTACACCTTC.